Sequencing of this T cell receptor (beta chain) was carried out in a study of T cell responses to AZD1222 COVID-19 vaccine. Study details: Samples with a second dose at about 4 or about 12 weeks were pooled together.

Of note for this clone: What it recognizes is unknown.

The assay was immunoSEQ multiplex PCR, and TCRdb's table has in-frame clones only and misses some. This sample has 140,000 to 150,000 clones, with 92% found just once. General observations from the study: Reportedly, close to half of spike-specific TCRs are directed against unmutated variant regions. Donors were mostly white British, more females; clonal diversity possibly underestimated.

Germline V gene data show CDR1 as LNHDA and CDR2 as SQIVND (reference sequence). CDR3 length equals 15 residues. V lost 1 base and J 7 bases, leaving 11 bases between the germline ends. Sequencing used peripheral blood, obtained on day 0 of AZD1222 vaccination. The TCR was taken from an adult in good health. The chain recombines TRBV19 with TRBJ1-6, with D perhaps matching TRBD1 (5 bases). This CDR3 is CASSIAGRANSPLHF. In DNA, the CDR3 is TGTGCCAGTAGTATAGCGGGCAGGGCGAATTCACCCCTCCACTTT.